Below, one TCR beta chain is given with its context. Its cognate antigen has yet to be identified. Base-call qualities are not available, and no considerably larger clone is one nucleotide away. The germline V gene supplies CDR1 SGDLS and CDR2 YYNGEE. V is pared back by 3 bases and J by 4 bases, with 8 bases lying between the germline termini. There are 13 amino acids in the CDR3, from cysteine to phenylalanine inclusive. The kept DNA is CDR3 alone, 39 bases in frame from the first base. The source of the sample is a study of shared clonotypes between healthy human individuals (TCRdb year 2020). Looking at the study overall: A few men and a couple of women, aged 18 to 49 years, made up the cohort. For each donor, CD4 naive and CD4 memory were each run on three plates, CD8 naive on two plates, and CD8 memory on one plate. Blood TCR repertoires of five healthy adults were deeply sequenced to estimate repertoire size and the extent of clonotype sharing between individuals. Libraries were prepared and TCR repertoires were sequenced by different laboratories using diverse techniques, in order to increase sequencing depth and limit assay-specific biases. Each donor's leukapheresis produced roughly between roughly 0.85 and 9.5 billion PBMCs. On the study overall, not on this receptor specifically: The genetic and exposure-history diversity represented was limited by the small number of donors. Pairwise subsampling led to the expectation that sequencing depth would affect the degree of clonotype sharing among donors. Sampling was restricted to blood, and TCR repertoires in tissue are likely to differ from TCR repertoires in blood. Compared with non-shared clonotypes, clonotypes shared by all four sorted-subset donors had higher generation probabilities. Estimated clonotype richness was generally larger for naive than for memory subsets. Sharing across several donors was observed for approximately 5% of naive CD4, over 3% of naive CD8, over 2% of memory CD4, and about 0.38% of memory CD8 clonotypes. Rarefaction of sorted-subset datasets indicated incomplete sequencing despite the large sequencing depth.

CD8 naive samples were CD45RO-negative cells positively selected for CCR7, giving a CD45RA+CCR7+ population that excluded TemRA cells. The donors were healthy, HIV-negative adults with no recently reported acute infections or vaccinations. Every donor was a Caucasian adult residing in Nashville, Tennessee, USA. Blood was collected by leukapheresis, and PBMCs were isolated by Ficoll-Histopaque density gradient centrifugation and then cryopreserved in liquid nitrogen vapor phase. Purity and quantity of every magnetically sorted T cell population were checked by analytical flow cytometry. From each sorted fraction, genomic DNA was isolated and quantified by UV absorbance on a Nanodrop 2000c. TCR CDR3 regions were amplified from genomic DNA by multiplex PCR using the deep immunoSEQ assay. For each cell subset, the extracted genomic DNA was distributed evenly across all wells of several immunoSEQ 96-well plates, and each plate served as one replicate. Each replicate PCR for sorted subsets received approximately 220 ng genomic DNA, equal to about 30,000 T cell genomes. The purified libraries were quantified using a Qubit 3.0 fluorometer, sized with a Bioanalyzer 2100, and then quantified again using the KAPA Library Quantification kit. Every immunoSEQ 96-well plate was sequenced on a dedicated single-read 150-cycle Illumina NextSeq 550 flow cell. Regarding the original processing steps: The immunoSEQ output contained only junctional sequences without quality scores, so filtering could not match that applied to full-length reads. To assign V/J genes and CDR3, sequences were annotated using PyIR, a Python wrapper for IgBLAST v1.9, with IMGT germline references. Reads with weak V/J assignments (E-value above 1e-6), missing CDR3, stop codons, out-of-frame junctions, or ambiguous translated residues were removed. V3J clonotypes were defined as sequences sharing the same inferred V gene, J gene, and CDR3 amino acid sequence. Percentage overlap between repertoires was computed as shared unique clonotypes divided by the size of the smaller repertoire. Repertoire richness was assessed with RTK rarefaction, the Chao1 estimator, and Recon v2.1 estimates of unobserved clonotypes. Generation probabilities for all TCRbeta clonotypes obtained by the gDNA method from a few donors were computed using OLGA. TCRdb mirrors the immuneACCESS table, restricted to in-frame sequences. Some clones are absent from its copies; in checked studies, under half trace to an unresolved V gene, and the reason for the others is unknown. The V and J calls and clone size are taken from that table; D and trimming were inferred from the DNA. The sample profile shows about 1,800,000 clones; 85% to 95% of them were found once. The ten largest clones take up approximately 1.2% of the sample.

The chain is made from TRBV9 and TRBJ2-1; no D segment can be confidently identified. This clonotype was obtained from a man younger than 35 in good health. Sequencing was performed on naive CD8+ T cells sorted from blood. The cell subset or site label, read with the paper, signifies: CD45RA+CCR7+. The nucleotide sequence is TGTGCCAGCAGCGCTCACAAGTACAATGAGCAGTTCTTC. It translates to CASSAHKYNEQFF.